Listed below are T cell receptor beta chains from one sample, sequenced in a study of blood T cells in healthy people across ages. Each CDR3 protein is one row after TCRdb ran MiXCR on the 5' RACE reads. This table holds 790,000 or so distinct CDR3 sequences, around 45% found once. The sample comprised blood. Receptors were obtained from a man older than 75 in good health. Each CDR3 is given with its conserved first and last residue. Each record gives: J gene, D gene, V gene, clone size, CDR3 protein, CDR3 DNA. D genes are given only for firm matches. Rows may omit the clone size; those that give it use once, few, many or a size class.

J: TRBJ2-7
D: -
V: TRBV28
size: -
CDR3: CASTGTPANEQYF
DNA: TGTGCCAGCACCGGGACTCCAGCCAACGAGCAGTACTTC

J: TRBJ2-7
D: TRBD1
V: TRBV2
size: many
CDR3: CASTPDRDEQYF
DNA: TGTGCCAGCACTCCGGACAGGGACGAGCAGTACTTC

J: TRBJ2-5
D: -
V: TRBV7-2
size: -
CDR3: CASSLGFNQETQYF
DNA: TGTGCCAGCAGCTTAGGCTTCAACCAAGAGACCCAGTACTTC

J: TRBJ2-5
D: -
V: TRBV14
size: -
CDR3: CASSQRRVRAATETQYF
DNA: TGTGCCAGCAGCCAACGGAGAGTACGAGCGGCTACAGAGACCCAGTACTTC

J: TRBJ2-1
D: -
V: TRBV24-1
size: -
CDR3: CATSDLPQAGSYNEQFF
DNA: TGTGCCACCAGTGATTTGCCCCAGGCTGGCTCCTACAATGAGCAGTTCTTC

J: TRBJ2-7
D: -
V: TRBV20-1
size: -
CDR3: CSVLAHANEQYF
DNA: TGCAGCGTACTAGCCCATGCAAACGAGCAGTACTTC

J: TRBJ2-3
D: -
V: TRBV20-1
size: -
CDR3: CSATGDSGADTQYF
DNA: TGCAGTGCAACAGGGGATAGCGGTGCAGATACGCAGTATTTT

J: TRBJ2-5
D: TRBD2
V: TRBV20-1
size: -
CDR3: CSARHGTSGEGEQYF
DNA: TGCAGTGCTAGGCACGGGACTAGCGGGGAGGGTGAGCAGTACTTC

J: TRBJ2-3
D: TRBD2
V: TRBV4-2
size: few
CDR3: CASSPNRDYRDTQYF
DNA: TGTGCCAGCAGCCCGAACCGGGACTATAGAGATACGCAGTATTTT

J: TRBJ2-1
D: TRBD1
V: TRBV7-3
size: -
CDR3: CASSYLRGDREFF
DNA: TGTGCCAGCAGCTATCTCCGGGGGGACAGGGAGTTCTTC

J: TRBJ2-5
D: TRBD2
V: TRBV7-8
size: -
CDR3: CASSPGTSGVQTQYF
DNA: TGTGCCAGCAGCCCCGGGACTAGCGGGGTCCAGACCCAGTACTTC

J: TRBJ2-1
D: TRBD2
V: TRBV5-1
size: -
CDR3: CASGGAGGQETQFF
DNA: TGCGCCAGCGGAGGAGCGGGAGGGCAAGAGACCCAGTTCTTC

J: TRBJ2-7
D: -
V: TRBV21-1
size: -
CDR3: CASTRISGRNDEQYF
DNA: TGTGCCAGCACCAGAATCAGCGGGAGAAACGACGAGCAGTACTTC

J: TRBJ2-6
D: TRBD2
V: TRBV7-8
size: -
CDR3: CASSPRLAGETGASVLTF
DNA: TGTGCCAGCAGCCCCCGACTAGCGGGAGAGACTGGGGCCAGCGTCCTGACTTTC

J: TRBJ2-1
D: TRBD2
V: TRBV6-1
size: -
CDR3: CASSRRVATSASGKTNEQFF
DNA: TGTGCCAGCAGCCGGAGGGTAGCCACGTCGGCTAGCGGGAAGACCAATGAGCAGTTCTTC

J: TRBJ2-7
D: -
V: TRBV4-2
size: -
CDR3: CASSQVQGPNYEQYF
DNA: TGTGCCAGCAGCCAAGTGCAGGGACCCAACTACGAGCAGTACTTC

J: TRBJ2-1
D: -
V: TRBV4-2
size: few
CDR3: CASSQEQVNEQFF
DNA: TGTGCCAGCAGCCAAGAACAGGTCAATGAGCAGTTCTTC

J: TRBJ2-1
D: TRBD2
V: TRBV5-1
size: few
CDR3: CASRRASGINEQFF
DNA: TGCGCCAGCAGGAGGGCTAGCGGGATTAATGAGCAGTTCTTC

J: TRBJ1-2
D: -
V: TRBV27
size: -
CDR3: CASSKTRFGYGYTF
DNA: TGTGCCAGCAGCAAGACACGCTTCGGCTATGGCTACACCTTC

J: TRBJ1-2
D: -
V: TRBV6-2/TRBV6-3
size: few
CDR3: CASTMDGNYGYTF
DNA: TGTGCCAGCACCATGGACGGAAACTATGGCTACACCTTC

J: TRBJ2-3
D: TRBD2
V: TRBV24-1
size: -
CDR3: CATSGGRGDTQYF
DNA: TGTGCCACCTCGGGGGGGCGGGGAGATACGCAGTATTTT

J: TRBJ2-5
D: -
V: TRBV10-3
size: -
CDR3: CAISEETSRLGETQYF
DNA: TGTGCCATCAGTGAGGAAACTAGCAGGTTAGGGGAGACCCAGTACTTC

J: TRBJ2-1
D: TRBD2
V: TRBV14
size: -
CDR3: CASSLPGLASNEQFF
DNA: TGTGCCAGCAGCCTACCGGGACTAGCGAGCAATGAGCAGTTCTTC

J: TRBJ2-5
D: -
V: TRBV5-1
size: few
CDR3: CASSWLGIEETQYF
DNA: TGCGCCAGCAGCTGGCTAGGGATAGAGGAGACCCAGTACTTC

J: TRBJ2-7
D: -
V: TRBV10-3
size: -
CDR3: CAISDRTRGYEQYF
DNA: TGTGCCATCAGTGATAGGACGAGGGGGTACGAGCAGTACTTC

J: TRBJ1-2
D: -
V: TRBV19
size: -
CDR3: CASTSVNYGYTF
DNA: TGTGCCAGTACTTCAGTCAACTATGGCTACACCTTC

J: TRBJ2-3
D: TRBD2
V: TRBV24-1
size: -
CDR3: CATAAPSGTSDTQYF
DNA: TGTGCCACCGCAGCTCCTAGCGGGACTTCCGATACGCAGTATTTT

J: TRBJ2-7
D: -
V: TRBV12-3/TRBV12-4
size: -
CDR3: CASSPDSNPSTYEQYF
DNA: TGTGCCAGCAGTCCAGACTCGAACCCCTCTACCTACGAGCAGTACTTC

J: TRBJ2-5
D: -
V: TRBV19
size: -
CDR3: CASSLSRGRRETQYF
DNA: TGTGCCAGTAGTCTCAGCCGGGGGCGACGGGAGACCCAGTACTTC

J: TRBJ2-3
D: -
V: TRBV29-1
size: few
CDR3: CSVEDLVRGVRTDTQYF
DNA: TGCAGCGTTGAAGATCTGGTCAGGGGCGTTCGTACAGATACGCAGTATTTT

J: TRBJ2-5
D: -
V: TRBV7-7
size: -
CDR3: CASSLHGVETQYF
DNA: TGTGCTAGCAGCTTACACGGGGTCGAGACCCAGTACTTC

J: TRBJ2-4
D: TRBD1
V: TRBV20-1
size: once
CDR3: CSARDLFRTGEAKNIQYF
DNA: TGCAGTGCTAGAGATCTATTTCGGACAGGGGAAGCCAAAAACATTCAGTACTTC

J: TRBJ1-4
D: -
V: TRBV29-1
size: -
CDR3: CSVSSDGYEKLFF
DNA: TGCAGCGTTTCCTCCGACGGCTATGAAAAACTGTTTTTT

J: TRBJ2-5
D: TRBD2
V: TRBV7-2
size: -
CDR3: CASSSQWGGSETQYF
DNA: TGTGCCAGCAGCTCCCAGTGGGGCGGGAGTGAGACCCAGTACTTC

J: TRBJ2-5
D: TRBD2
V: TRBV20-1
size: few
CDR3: CSAERTSGSAVTQYF
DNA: TGCAGTGCCGAACGGACTAGCGGGAGTGCTGTGACCCAGTACTTC

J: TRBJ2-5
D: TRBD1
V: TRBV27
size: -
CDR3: CASSSMGQELQETQYF
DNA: TGTGCCAGCAGTTCGATGGGACAGGAACTACAAGAGACCCAGTACTTC

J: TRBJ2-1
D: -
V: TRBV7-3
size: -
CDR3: CVSSLIPGVREQFF
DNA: TGTGTCAGCAGCTTAATACCCGGGGTGAGAGAGCAGTTCTTC

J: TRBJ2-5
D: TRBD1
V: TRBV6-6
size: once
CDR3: CASRSGQGESRQYF
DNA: TGTGCCAGCAGATCGGGACAGGGGGAGAGTAGGCAGTACTTC

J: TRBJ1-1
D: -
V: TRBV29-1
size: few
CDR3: CSVRPGLMNTEAFF
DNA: TGCAGCGTGAGGCCGGGATTAATGAACACTGAAGCTTTCTTT

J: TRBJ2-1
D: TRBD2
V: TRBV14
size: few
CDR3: CASSQTSGGSYNEQFF
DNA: TGTGCCAGCAGCCAGACTAGCGGAGGCTCCTACAATGAGCAGTTCTTC

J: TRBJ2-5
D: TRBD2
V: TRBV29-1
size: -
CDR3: CSVELAGGGNEQYF
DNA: TGCAGCGTTGAACTAGCGGGAGGGGGAAATGAGCAGTACTTT

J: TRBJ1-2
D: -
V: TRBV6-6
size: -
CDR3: CASGTDGRYTF
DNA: TGTGCCAGCGGGACGGACGGGCGCTACACCTTC

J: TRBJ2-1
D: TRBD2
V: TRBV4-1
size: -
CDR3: CASSQGTSGLYNEQFF
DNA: TGCGCCAGCAGCCAGGGGACTAGCGGACTTTACAATGAGCAGTTCTTC

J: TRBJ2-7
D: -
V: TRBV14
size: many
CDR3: CASSQWEDSSYEQYF
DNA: TGTGCCAGCAGCCAATGGGAGGATAGCTCCTACGAGCAGTACTTC

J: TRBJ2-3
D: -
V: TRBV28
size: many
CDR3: CASSLSGEGTDTQYF
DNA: TGTGCCAGCAGTTTATCAGGGGAGGGCACAGATACGCAGTATTTT

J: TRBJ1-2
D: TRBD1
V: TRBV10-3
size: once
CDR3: CAITKTGGDGYTF
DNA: TGTGCCATCACAAAGACAGGGGGCGATGGCTACACCTTC

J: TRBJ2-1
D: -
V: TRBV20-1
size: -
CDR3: CSAIRAPIGYEQFF
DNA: TGCAGTGCAATCCGGGCCCCCATCGGATATGAGCAGTTCTTC

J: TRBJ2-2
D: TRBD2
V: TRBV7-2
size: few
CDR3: CASSLDSGSAGELFF
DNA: TGTGCCAGCAGCTTAGATAGCGGGAGTGCAGGGGAGCTGTTTTTT

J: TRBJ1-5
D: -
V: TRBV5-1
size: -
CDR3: CASSLGGAGNQPQHF
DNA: TGCGCCAGCAGCTTGGGGGGGGCGGGCAATCAGCCCCAGCATTTT

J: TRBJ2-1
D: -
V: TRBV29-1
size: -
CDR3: CSAIENNEQFF
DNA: TGCAGCGCGATCGAAAACAATGAGCAGTTCTTC

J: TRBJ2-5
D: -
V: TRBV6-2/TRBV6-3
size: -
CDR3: CASSYSKSPETQYF
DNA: TGTGCCAGCAGTTACTCGAAGAGCCCAGAGACCCAGTACTTC